The clone carrying this TCR beta chain was recorded at least ten times. Its antigen remains unidentified. The CDR3 extends over 14 amino acids. Tagging with unique molecular identifiers was applied to individual cDNA molecules. Using its own MiXCR run on the 5' RACE reads, TCRdb lists one record per CDR3 protein. Of about 63,000 distinct CDR3 sequences listed, about an eighth are singletons. These data belong to a study of early T cells in non-severe SARS-CoV-2 infection. Study in general: Sequencing of bulk RNA from unsorted whole blood was done, without chain pairing.

Study outcomes and limitations: VDJdb-based matching was biased toward anti-spike CD8 responses and missed private and CD4 specificities.

The sequence came from an adult who was a healthcare worker with PCR-confirmed SARS-CoV-2 infection or an uninfected control (not recorded which). The sample taken for sequencing was whole blood. The chain couples TRBV21-1 to TRBJ2-5; TRBD1, the D gene given by the table, was not confirmed from the DNA. TRBV21-1 is described as a pseudogene. The CDR3 bases are TGTGCCAGCAGCAAAGCCCGGGGACAAGAGACCCAGTACTTC. Protein: CASSKARGQETQYF.